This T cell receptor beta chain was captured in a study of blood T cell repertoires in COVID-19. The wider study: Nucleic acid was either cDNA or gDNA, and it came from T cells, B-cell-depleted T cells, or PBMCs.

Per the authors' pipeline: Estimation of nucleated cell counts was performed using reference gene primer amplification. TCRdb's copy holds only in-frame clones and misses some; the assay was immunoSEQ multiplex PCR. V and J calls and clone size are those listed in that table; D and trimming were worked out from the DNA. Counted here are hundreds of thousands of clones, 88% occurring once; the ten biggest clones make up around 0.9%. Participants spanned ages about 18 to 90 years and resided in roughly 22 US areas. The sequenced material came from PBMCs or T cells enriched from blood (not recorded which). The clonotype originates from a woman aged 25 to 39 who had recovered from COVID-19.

The CDR3 is CASSLRQGDQPQHF. The CDR3 DNA follows: TGTGCCAGCAGTCTTAGACAGGGTGATCAGCCCCAGCATTTT. The chain couples TRBV27 to TRBJ1-5; TRBD1 matches at 7 bases. Germline CDR1 MNHEY, CDR2 SMNVEV (reference sequence). Germline trimming cut 5 bases from V and 5 bases from J; bases unmatched to any gene: 6. The CDR3 runs 14 residues.